The source of this TCR beta chain is a study of prognosis after radiotherapy for stage I lung cancer. Study-level background: The study deemed all of its non-small cell lung cancer patients medically inoperable. Findings and limits, study-wide: Determination of whether the expanded TCR clones were tumor-specific was not performed. Median unique TCR clone counts of around 10,000 versus 6,900 showed a fall after stereotactic body radiation therapy.

This clonotype was seen repeatedly, ten times or more. As yet, its antigen is unknown. From genomic DNA, TCR beta CDR3 was amplified by two-round multiplex PCR. Primers targeting each individual TRBV and TRBJ gene were applied in first-round PCR. Via MiXCR, TCRdb re-called the multiplex PCR reads, giving one row per CDR3 protein. The table includes approximately 30,000 distinct CDR3 sequences, about 39% detected once. This CDR3 has 16 amino acids. V lost 3 bases to trimming and J lost 4 bases; unmatched junction nucleotides: 4. Germline V CDR1 and CDR2: SGDLS, YYNGEE. This clonotype originated in a donor at least 50 years old with non-small cell lung cancer. Sequenced material: PBMCs, taken before or after stereotactic body radiation therapy (not recorded which). This chain links TRBV9 with TRBJ2-1; TRBD2 matches 13 bases. In nucleotides, the CDR3 is TGTGCCAGCAGCGGCCGACTAGCGGGGGGATACAATGAGCAGTTCTTC. Its protein product is CASSGRLAGGYNEQFF.